These 22 T cell receptor beta chains were all obtained from the same sample, sequenced in a study of T cell responses to AZD1222 COVID-19 vaccine. Data came from immunoSEQ multiplex PCR; TCRdb stores just in-frame clones and leaves some out. The table has about 42,000 clones, about nine tenths seen once. This material consisted of peripheral blood, taken 28 days after the second AZD1222 dose. The receptors shown here come from an adult who received the AZD1222 COVID-19 vaccine.

The chain couples TRBV10-3 to TRBJ1-5, with no clear D. With 4 bases removed from V and 0 bases from J, the gap between germline ends came to 7 bases. This CDR3 is 14 amino acids long. Germline lookup yields CDR1 ENHRY and CDR2 SYGVKD. CDR3 DNA: TGTGCCATCAGTGTTTCAGGTAGCAATCAGCCCCAGCATTTT. It specifies CAISVSGSNQPQHF.

The chain carries TRBV9 and TRBJ1-1, with D possibly being TRBD1 (5 bases). V was pared by 0 bases and J by 1 base, with 16 bases between. CDR3 size: 17 residues. Germline CDR1 reads SGDLS; CDR2 reads YYNGEE. The CDR3 region is CASSVGSQGGPNTEAFF. CDR3 sequence (DNA): TGTGCCAGCAGCGTAGGCAGTCAGGGAGGGCCGAACACTGAAGCTTTCTTT.

The CDR3 region has the DNA TGTGCCAGCAGTGAGGGGGCGACCACTGAAGCTTTCTTT. Amino acid sequence: CASSEGATTEAFF. The rearrangement links TRBV6-4 to TRBJ1-1, with a weak D call TRBD1 (6 bases). Germline V gene sequence: CDR1 MRHNA, CDR2 SNTAGT. V lost 3 bases and J 4 bases, leaving 9 bases between the germline ends. CDR3 size: 13 residues.

The chain is built from TRBV5-4 and TRBJ2-5; TRBD2 agrees at 9 bases. Germline lookup yields CDR1 SGHNT and CDR2 YYREEE (reference sequence). The length of the CDR3 is 16 residues. V shed 4 bases, J shed 4 bases, and the junction held 11 bases outside the gene matches. Here the CDR3 reads CASSPPRGGAGETQYF. The CDR3 region has the DNA TGTGCCAGCAGCCCGCCCCGCGGGGGGGCCGGAGAGACCCAGTACTTC.

The chain recombines TRBV9 with TRBJ2-2, with a tentative D call TRBD2 (5 bases). Germline assignment: CDR1 SGDLS and CDR2 YYNGEE. V lost 1 base to trimming and J lost 3 bases, with 10 bases between them. This CDR3 contains 15 residues. CDR3 residues: CASSVQGSDTGELFF. DNA for the CDR3: TGTGCCAGCAGCGTACAAGGGAGCGACACCGGGGAGCTGTTTTTT.

The chain is built from TRBV19 and TRBJ1-3, with D possibly matching TRBD1 (6 bases). Germline lookup yields CDR1 LNHDA and CDR2 SQIVND (reference sequence). V gave up 4 bases and J gave up 0 bases, with 13 bases separating them. CDR3 size: 16 residues. CDR3 sequence reads: CASSNRDPSSGNTIYF. DNA for the CDR3: TGTGCCAGTAGTAACAGGGACCCCAGCTCTGGAAACACCATATATTTT.

This chain connects TRBV14 to TRBJ2-3; the D gene is possibly TRBD1 (5 bases). The CDR3 has 12 amino acids. V was shortened by 3 bases and J by 12 bases, with 13 bases between the two germline ends. The germline gives CDR1 SGHDN, CDR2 FVKESK. The CDR3 protein is CASSQGPLAQYF. In nucleotides, the CDR3 is TGTGCCAGCAGCCAGGGGCCCCTGGCCCAGTATTTT.

This chain uses TRBV5-1 with TRBJ1-1, with TRBD1 as a possible D gene (5 bases). Trimming removed 5 bases from V and 1 base from J, with 12 bases in between. Per germline, CDR1 SGHRS and CDR2 YFSETQ. The CDR3 runs 14 residues. In nucleotides, the CDR3 is TGCGCCAGCAGGACTCTGACAGCGAACACTGAAGCTTTCTTT. Protein: CASRTLTANTEAFF.

This clone was seen a handful of times. The genes are TRBV12-5 and TRBJ1-6; 8 bases match TRBD1. V lost 1 base to trimming and J lost 8 bases; unmatched junction nucleotides: 7. The CDR3 totals 16 residues. Germline V gives CDR1 LGHNT, CDR2 FRNRAP. CDR3 nucleotides: TGTGCTAGTGGTTTGGCTACAGGGGGAGCGGATTCACCCCTCCACTTT. It is translated as CASGLATGGADSPLHF. The variable domain in full, completed from reference TRBV12-5 and TRBJ1-6, reads DARVTQTPRHKVTEMGQEVTMRCQPILGHNTVFWYRQTMMQGLELLAYFRNRAPLDDSGMPKDRFSAEMPDATLATLKIQPSEPRDSAVYFCASGLATGGADSPLHFGNGTRLTVT.

This chain links TRBV6-5 with TRBJ2-5, with D unresolved. Trimming cost V 6 bases and J 3 bases, with 17 bases left between them. Germline V CDR1 and CDR2: MNHEY, SVGAGI. The CDR3 is made up of 15 amino acids. CDR3 nucleotide sequence: TGTGCCAGCAGCCCAATCCTTAGAAGAGAAGAGACCCAGTACTTC. Translated, it gives CASSPILRREETQYF.

V and J are TRBV18 and TRBJ1-3, with D unresolved. Germline V gene lookup returns CDR1 KGHSH and CDR2 LQKENI. V lost 2 bases, J lost 0 bases, and 8 bases lay in between. The CDR3 is made up of 15 amino acids. CDR3 residues: CASSPTPGSGNTIYF. Written as DNA, the CDR3 is TGTGCCAGCTCACCAACTCCGGGCTCTGGAAACACCATATATTTT.

This chain joins TRBV14 and TRBJ1-2; D gene uncertain. Germline V gene data show CDR1 as SGHDN and CDR2 as FVKESK. Trimming shortened V by 0 bases and J by 8 bases, and 10 bases separated the two germline ends. The CDR3 spans 13 residues. The CDR3 DNA reads as TGTGCCAGCAGCCAAGACACGAACTGGGGCTACACCTTC. It codes for CASSQDTNWGYTF.

This clone was recorded only once. CDR3 DNA: TGCGCCAGCAGCTGGGACAGAGACTACGAGCAGTACTTC. It codes for CASSWDRDYEQYF. The J gene is TRBJ2-7, the V gene TRBV5-1, with 7 positions matching TRBD1. Germline-derived CDR1 and CDR2 are SGHRS and YFSETQ. The junction had 3 bases not matched to a gene; V was cut back by 3 bases and J by 3 bases. CDR3 size: 13 residues.

The chain employs TRBV11-2 and TRBJ1-4, with TRBD1 as a possible D gene (5 bases). The V gene's germline CDR1 is SGHAT and CDR2 FQNNGV. The CDR3 length is 12 residues. Trimming removed 5 bases at V and 12 bases at J, with 13 bases between. This CDR3 is CASSLVAGELFF. The CDR3 DNA reads TGTGCCAGCAGCCTAGTAGCGGGGGAACTGTTTTTT. Drawing the rest from reference TRBV11-2 and TRBJ1-4, the complete variable domain is EAGVAQSPRYKIIEKRQSVAFWCNPISGHATLYWYQQILGQGPKLLIQFQNNGVVDDSQLPKDRFSAERLKGVDSTLKIQPAKLEDSAVYLCASSLVAGELFFGSGTQLSVL.

The J gene is TRBJ2-5, the V gene TRBV7-2, with 10 bases fitting TRBD1. Germline CDR1 and CDR2: SGHTA and FQGNSA. The CDR3 runs 15 residues. Trimming cost V 5 bases and J 5 bases; bases outside gene matches: 8. The CDR3 reads CASSQPTGGLETQYF. The DNA for the CDR3 is TGTGCCAGCAGCCAACCGACAGGGGGCTTGGAGACCCAGTACTTC.

This clone has more than one count but fewer than ten. The chain employs TRBV7-9 and TRBJ2-3, with D hard to call. This CDR3 spans 17 amino acids. Trimming took off 4 bases at V and 1 base at J, with 18 bases between the two ends. The V gene's germline CDR1 is SEHNR and CDR2 FQNEAQ (reference sequence). CDR3: CASSSPRIGQRTDTQYF. The CDR3 coding sequence is TGTGCCAGCAGCTCTCCTCGTATAGGCCAACGCACAGATACGCAGTATTTT.

This chain joins TRBV18 and TRBJ2-7; D is ambiguous. V lost 0 bases to trimming and J lost 0 bases, with 9 bases between them. Germline V gene data show CDR1 as KGHSH and CDR2 as LQKENI. The CDR3 covers 15 residues. The CDR3 protein is CASSPPAAGSYEQYF. The DNA of the CDR3 is TGTGCCAGCTCACCACCGGCCGCTGGCTCCTACGAGCAGTACTTC.

The V gene is TRBV4-3, the J gene TRBJ1-3; D not resolved. The CDR3 consists of 17 residues. V dropped 0 bases and J dropped 4 bases, with 16 bases sitting between them. Germline V lookup: CDR1 LGHNA, CDR2 YSLEER. The CDR3 reads CASSQDRAGPKGNTIYF. DNA of the CDR3: TGCGCCAGCAGCCAAGATAGGGCCGGACCCAAAGGAAACACCATATATTTT.

The V gene is TRBV20-1, the J gene TRBJ1-3; D not certain. The V gene's germline CDR1 is DFQATT and CDR2 SNEGSKA (reference sequence). V dropped 3 bases and J dropped 0 bases, with 15 bases sitting between them. CDR3 length: 16 residues. The CDR3 loop is CSASPTRANSGNTIYF. The CDR3 DNA is TGCAGTGCTAGTCCGACGCGGGCCAACTCTGGAAACACCATATATTTT.

V usage is TRBV4-2 and J usage is TRBJ2-1, with 13 bases fitting TRBD2. CDR3 size: 15 residues. V lost 3 bases and J lost 7; bases outside the gene matches: 3. CDR1 and CDR2 (germline): LGHNA, YNFKEQ. The CDR3, as DNA: TGTGCCAGCAGCCAGGGGACTAGCGGGGAGAATGAGCAGTTCTTC. Amino acids: CASSQGTSGENEQFF.

The CDR3, as DNA: TGTGCCAGCAGCTTAGACGGGGAGGGCCACAATGAGCAGTTCTTC. Translation gives CASSLDGEGHNEQFF. The chain employs TRBV11-2 and TRBJ2-1, with 7 bases identical to TRBD2. The CDR3 totals 15 residues. Germline assignment: CDR1 SGHAT and CDR2 FQNNGV. J lost 5 bases, V lost 0 bases, and 4 bases had no gene match.

The chain recombines TRBV10-3 with TRBJ1-2; D is undetermined. There are 13 residues in the CDR3. Germline V lookup: CDR1 ENHRY, CDR2 SYGVKD. The V gene lost 8 bases and the J gene lost 2 bases, with 12 bases spanning the gap. For the CDR3, the DNA is TGTGCCATCGGTCAGCCATCAAACTATGGCTACACCTTC. Amino acid sequence: CAIGQPSNYGYTF.